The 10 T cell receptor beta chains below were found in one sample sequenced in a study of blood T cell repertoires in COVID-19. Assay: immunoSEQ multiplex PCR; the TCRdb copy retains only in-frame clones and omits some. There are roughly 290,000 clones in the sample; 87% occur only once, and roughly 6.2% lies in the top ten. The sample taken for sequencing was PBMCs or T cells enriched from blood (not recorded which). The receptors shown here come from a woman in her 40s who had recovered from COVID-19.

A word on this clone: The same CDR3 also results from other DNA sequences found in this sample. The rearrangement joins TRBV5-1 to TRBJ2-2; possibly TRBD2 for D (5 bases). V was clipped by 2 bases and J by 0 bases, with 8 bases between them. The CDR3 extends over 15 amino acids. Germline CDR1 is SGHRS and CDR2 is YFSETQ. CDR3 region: CASSFSGSNTGELFF. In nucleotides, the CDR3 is TGCGCCAGCAGCTTTTCGGGATCGAACACCGGGGAGCTGTTTTTT.

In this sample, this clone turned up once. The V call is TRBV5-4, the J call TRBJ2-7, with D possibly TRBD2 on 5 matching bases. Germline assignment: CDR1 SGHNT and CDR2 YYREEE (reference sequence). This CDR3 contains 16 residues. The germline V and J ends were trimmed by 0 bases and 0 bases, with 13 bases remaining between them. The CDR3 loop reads CASSLDLERSSYEQYF. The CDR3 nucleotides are TGTGCCAGCAGCTTGGATCTCGAGCGGAGCTCCTACGAGCAGTACTTC.

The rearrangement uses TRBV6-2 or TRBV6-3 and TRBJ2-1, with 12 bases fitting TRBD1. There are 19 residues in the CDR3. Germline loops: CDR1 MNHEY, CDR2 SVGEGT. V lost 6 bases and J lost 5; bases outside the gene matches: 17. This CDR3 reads CASSLLPTGTGGEDNEQFF. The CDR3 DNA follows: TGTGCCAGCAGCTTGCTCCCCACCGGGACAGGGGGCGAGGACAATGAGCAGTTCTTC.

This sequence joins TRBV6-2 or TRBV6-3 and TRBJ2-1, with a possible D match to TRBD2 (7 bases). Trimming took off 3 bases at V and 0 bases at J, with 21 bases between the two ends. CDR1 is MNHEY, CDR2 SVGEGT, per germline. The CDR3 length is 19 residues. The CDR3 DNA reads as TGTGCCAGCAGTTATAGGGGGGGGCACAGGGTCCCCTCCTACAATGAGCAGTTCTTC. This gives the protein CASSYRGGHRVPSYNEQFF.

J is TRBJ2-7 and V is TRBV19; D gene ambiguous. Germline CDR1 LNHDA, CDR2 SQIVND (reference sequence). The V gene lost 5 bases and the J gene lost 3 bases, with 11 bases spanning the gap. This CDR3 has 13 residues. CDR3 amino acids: CASSVAANYEQYF. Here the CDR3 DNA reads TGTGCCAGTAGTGTGGCGGCAAACTACGAGCAGTACTTC.

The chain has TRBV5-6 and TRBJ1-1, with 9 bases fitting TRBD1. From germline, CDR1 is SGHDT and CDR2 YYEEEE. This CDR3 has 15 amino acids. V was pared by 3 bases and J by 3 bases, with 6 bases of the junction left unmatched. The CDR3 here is CASSWTGEGDTEAFF. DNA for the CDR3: TGTGCCAGCAGCTGGACAGGGGAGGGAGACACTGAAGCTTTCTTT. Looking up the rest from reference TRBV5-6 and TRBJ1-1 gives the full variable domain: DAGVTQSPTHLIKTRGQQVTLRCSPKSGHDTVSWYQQALGQGPQFIFQYYEEEERQRGNFPDRFSGHQFPNYSSELNVNALLLGDSALYLCASSWTGEGDTEAFFGQGTRLTVV.

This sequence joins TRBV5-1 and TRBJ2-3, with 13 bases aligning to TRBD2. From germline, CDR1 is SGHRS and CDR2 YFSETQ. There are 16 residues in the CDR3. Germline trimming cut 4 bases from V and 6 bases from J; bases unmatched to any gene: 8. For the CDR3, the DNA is TGCGCCAGCAGCATGGGGACTAGCGGGGAGGCCGATACGCAGTATTTT. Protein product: CASSMGTSGEADTQYF.

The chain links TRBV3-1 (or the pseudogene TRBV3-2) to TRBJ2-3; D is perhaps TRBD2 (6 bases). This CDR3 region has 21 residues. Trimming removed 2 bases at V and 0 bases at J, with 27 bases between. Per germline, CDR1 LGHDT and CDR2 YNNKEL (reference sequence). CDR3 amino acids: CASSQISEPGREETSTDTQYF. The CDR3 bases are TGTGCCAGCAGCCAAATTTCGGAACCCGGCAGGGAGGAAACTAGCACAGATACGCAGTATTTT.

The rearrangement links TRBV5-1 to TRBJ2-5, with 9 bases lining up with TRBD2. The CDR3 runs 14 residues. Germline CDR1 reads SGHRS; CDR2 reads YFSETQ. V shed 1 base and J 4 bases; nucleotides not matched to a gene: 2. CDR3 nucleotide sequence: TGCGCCAGCAGCTTGACTAGCGGGTTAGAGACCCAGTACTTC. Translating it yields CASSLTSGLETQYF.

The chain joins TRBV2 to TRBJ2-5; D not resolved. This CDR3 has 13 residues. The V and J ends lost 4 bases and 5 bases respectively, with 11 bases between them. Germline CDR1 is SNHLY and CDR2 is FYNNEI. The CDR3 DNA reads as TGTGCCAGCAGTGTTTTCCTAACGGAGACCCAGTACTTC. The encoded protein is CASSVFLTETQYF.